These 27 T cell receptor beta chains were sequenced from one sample in a study of blood T cell repertoires in COVID-19 (dated by TCRdb to 2020 to 2021). Library preparation used the immunoSEQ multiplex PCR assay. Drawn from immuneACCESS, this table holds only the in-frame rearrangements with V and J called that TCRdb kept. Clones are partly lost; checked studies trace under half to an unresolved V gene and leave the rest unexplained. In all, the sample holds fewer than 50,000 clones, and more than 75% of those were seen once. Of the sample, 14% to 15% falls within the top ten clones. Specimen: peripheral blood. The receptors here all came from a human donor in a cohort sampled during active COVID-19.

The chain couples TRBV6-4 to TRBJ2-3; TRBD2 matches at 14 bases. The germline CDR1 and CDR2 sequences are MRHNA and SNTAGT. The CDR3 contains 17 residues. V shed 6 bases, J shed 0 bases, and the junction held 5 bases outside the gene matches. The CDR3 DNA sequence: TGTGCCAGCAGCCGGACTAGCGGGAGGCCTAGCACAGATACGCAGTATTTT. Translation gives CASSRTSGRPSTDTQYF.

The CDR3 here is CASSQADTQYF. DNA for the CDR3: TGTGCCAGCAGTCAGGCTGATACGCAGTATTTT. This chain joins TRBV14 and TRBJ2-3, with D unclear. V was pared by 6 bases and J by 6 bases, with 7 bases between. CDR1 and CDR2 from the germline V gene are SGHDN and FVKESK. The CDR3 totals 11 residues.

This clone was recorded once. Relative to the germline gene, one junction end is altered; a read error may explain this. The chain recombines TRBV24-1 with TRBJ2-7; D call uncertain. The CDR3 is 13 residues long. Germline V gives CDR1 KGHDR, CDR2 SFDVKD. The CDR3 DNA reads TGTGCCACCCGTGACTGGAGCTCCTACGAGCAGTACTTC. Its translation is CATRDWSSYEQYF.

The gene calls are TRBV11-1 and TRBJ1-2; perhaps TRBD1 as D (6 bases). The germline V gene has CDR1 SGHAT and CDR2 FQDESV (reference sequence). The CDR3 extends over 14 amino acids. Trimming stripped 1 base from V and 4 bases from J, with 10 bases between. The CDR3 spells CASSLEDRIYGYTF. As DNA, the CDR3 is TGTGCCAGCAGCTTAGAAGACAGGATCTATGGCTACACCTTC.

The rearrangement links TRBV10-1 to TRBJ1-5; D not resolved. Looked up from germline, CDR1 is WNHNN and CDR2 is SYGVQD (reference sequence). The CDR3 is made up of 16 amino acids. Between the trimmed V and J ends, which lost 3 bases and 2 bases, there was a span of 14 bases. In nucleotides, the CDR3 is TGCGCCAGCAGTGATCGAGGCGGATTGGGCAATCAGCCCCAGCATTTT. Protein sequence: CASSDRGGLGNQPQHF.

This rearrangement joins TRBV29-1 to TRBJ1-3; a possible D gene is TRBD1 (6 bases). The CDR3 spans 13 residues. V was pared by 6 bases and J by 2 bases, with 11 bases between. Germline CDR1 SQVTM, CDR2 ANQGSEA. The CDR3 region has the DNA TGCAGCGTACAGGGCGGAACTGGAAACACCATATATTTT. This sequence encodes CSVQGGTGNTIYF.

Here the CDR3 reads CAWSVHGGSYEQYF. In DNA, the CDR3 is TGTGCCTGGAGTGTACATGGCGGTTCCTACGAGCAGTACTTC. V and J are TRBV30 and TRBJ2-7; no reliable D call. The germline V and J ends were trimmed by 0 bases and 1 base, with 10 bases remaining between them. Looked up from germline, CDR1 is GTSNPN and CDR2 is SVGIG (reference sequence). The length of the CDR3 is 14 residues.

The rearrangement uses TRBV7-2 and TRBJ1-1; 9 nucleotides agree with TRBD1. From germline, CDR1 is SGHTA and CDR2 FQGNSA. Trimming at V came to 5 bases and at J to 6 bases, leaving 4 bases not matched to a gene. The CDR3 covers 13 residues. CDR3 residues: CASSTQGASEAFF. The CDR3 region has the DNA TGTGCCAGCAGCACACAGGGGGCATCTGAAGCTTTCTTT.

The chain combines TRBV5-4 with TRBJ1-1; no clear D. Per the germline V gene, CDR1 is SGHNT and CDR2 is YYREEE (reference sequence). The CDR3 runs 12 residues. The V end lost 5 bases, the J end lost 4 bases, and 9 bases lay between the germline ends. CDR3 sequence: CASREVGTEAFF. CDR3 sequence (DNA): TGTGCCAGCAGGGAGGTGGGCACTGAAGCTTTCTTT.

The V and J genes are TRBV6-6 and TRBJ2-7; 10 nucleotides align to TRBD1. The CDR3 consists of 14 residues. Germline V gives CDR1 MNHNY, CDR2 SVGAGI (reference sequence). V lost 6 bases and J lost 4; bases outside the gene matches: 6. CDR3 nucleotides: TGTGCCAGCAGAAAGCCGGGACAGGGGTACGAGCAGTACTTC. Its translation: CASRKPGQGYEQYF.

This clone was seen more than once but under ten times. This sequence joins TRBV4-1 and TRBJ2-2; D is ambiguous. This CDR3 spans 17 amino acids. Germline V CDR1 and CDR2: MGHRA, YSYEKL. V was shortened by 4 bases and J by 1 base, with 16 bases between the two germline ends. CDR3 DNA sequence: TGCGCCAGCAGCCGCTCCGAGGCCTTGATGAACACCGGGGAGCTGTTTTTT. Protein sequence: CASSRSEALMNTGELFF.

The rearrangement joins TRBV23-1 to TRBJ1-5; 9 bases line up with TRBD1. TRBV23-1 qualifies as an ORF whose function is uncertain. Germline trimming cut 6 bases from V and 0 bases from J; bases unmatched to any gene: 12. The CDR3 spans 18 residues. Here the CDR3 reads CASRPGQGPPYSNQPQHF. CDR3 in DNA: TGCGCCAGCAGACCTGGACAGGGGCCACCGTATAGCAATCAGCCCCAGCATTTT.

The chain is built from TRBV6-2 or TRBV6-3 and TRBJ1-2; 7 nucleotides align to TRBD1. Germline V gene lookup returns CDR1 MNHEY and CDR2 SVGEGT. With V trimmed by 5 bases and J by 6 bases, 12 bases remained unmatched. CDR3 length: 15 residues. CDR3 loop: CASSLRQGSLDGYTF. The CDR3 coding sequence is TGTGCCAGCAGTCTCCGACAGGGAAGTCTGGATGGCTACACCTTC.

This chain uses TRBV6-1 with TRBJ2-7; no clear D gene. With 1 base removed from V and 6 bases from J, the gap between germline ends came to 16 bases. The CDR3 has 15 amino acids. The germline V gene has CDR1 MNHNS and CDR2 SASEGT. The CDR3 is CASSEEVYSSGEQYF. The CDR3 DNA reads TGTGCCAGCAGTGAAGAGGTCTACAGCTCTGGCGAGCAGTACTTC.

V is TRBV5-4 and J is TRBJ2-1; maybe TRBD2 (5 bases). Trimming stripped 1 base from V and 6 bases from J, with 14 bases between. The germline gives CDR1 SGHNT, CDR2 YYREEE (reference sequence). The CDR3 sequence is 15 residues long. The CDR3 DNA reads TGTGCCAGCAGCTTGACTAGTTTTTCCGCCAATGAGCAGTTCTTC. Translated, it gives CASSLTSFSANEQFF.

This clone was picked up a small number of times. J is TRBJ2-7 and V is TRBV10-1; D gene uncertain. This CDR3 is 13 amino acids long. Germline V gene data show CDR1 as WNHNN and CDR2 as SYGVQD (reference sequence). V dropped 1 base and J dropped 6 bases, with 10 bases sitting between them. The CDR3 sequence is CASSEYLGGEQYF. CDR3 DNA: TGCGCCAGCAGTGAGTATCTAGGTGGCGAGCAGTACTTC.

This clone was recorded only once. The chain links TRBV21-1 to TRBJ1-5; the table gives TRBD1 as D, unverified against the DNA. TRBV21-1 is a listed pseudogene. This CDR3 is 17 amino acids long. CDR3 DNA: TGTGCCAGCAGCAAACACTTTACAGGGGCCCTCAATCAGCCCCAGCATTTT. Translating it yields CASSKHFTGALNQPQHF.

V is TRBV6-4 and J is TRBJ1-2; tentatively, D is TRBD1 (6 bases). CDR1 and CDR2 (germline): MRHNA, SNTAGT. V dropped 6 bases and J dropped 4 bases, with 18 bases sitting between them. The CDR3 length is 15 residues. The CDR3 sequence is CASRGMDSRGYGYTF. The CDR3 coding sequence is TGTGCCAGCAGGGGAATGGACAGTAGGGGCTATGGCTACACCTTC.

Turning to this clone: Other DNA sequences from this sample encode an identical CDR3 as well. The V and J genes are TRBV5-4 and TRBJ2-1; the D gene is possibly TRBD2 (5 bases). Germline V lookup: CDR1 SGHNT, CDR2 YYREEE (reference sequence). The CDR3 is 15 amino acids. V lost 0 bases and J 0 bases, leaving 7 bases between the germline ends. The CDR3 sequence: CASSLGTPSYNEQFF. The CDR3 coding sequence is TGTGCCAGCAGCTTGGGGACTCCCTCCTACAATGAGCAGTTCTTC.

V and J are TRBV5-4 and TRBJ2-5; TRBD2 agrees at 8 bases. The V segment lost 7 bases and the J segment 0 bases; nucleotides outside the gene matches: 2. CDR1 and CDR2 (germline): SGHNT, YYREEE (reference sequence). The CDR3 runs to 13 residues. The CDR3 is CASRGGDQETQYF. The DNA for the CDR3 is TGTGCCAGCCGGGGGGGTGACCAAGAGACCCAGTACTTC.

This chain uses TRBV10-1 with TRBJ2-5, with D perhaps TRBD2 (6 bases). This CDR3 contains 15 residues. CDR1 WNHNN and CDR2 SYGVQD come from the germline V gene (reference sequence). The V and J ends lost 3 bases and 2 bases respectively, with 13 bases between them. CDR3 DNA: TGCGCCAGCAGTGAATTGGAGGCGGGACAAGAGACCCAGTACTTC. It specifies CASSELEAGQETQYF.

This clone has only one observation. This chain connects TRBV24-1 to TRBJ2-1, with 8 bases matching TRBD2. Germline assignment: CDR1 KGHDR and CDR2 SFDVKD. Germline trimming cut 4 bases from V and 0 bases from J; bases unmatched to any gene: 7. This CDR3 spans 17 amino acids. The DNA of the CDR3 is TGTGCCACCAGTGACGCTACCGCGGGGGGCTCCTACAATGAGCAGTTCTTC. Translating it yields CATSDATAGGSYNEQFF.

This sequence joins TRBV12-3 or TRBV12-4 and TRBJ1-3; D is ambiguous. The V and J ends lost 7 bases and 0 bases respectively, with 4 bases between them. The CDR3 is 12 residues long. CDR3 residues: CASTNSGNTIYF. CDR3 nucleotides: TGTGCCAGCACAAACTCTGGAAACACCATATATTTT.

This rearrangement joins TRBV21-1 to TRBJ1-1. TRBV21-1 is flagged as a pseudogene. The CDR3 has 15 amino acids. The CDR3 protein is CATYQQLRENTEAFF. The CDR3 DNA follows: TGTGCCACCTACCAGCAGCTGAGGGAGAACACTGAAGCTTTCTTT.

This chain joins TRBV6-5 and TRBJ2-1; 14 positions match TRBD2. The junction had 6 bases not matched to a gene; V was cut back by 5 bases and J by 9 bases. Per germline, CDR1 MNHEY and CDR2 SVGAGI. The CDR3 consists of 15 residues. Here the CDR3 DNA reads TGTGCCAGCAGTCAGGGACTAGCGGGGGTCTCTGAGCAGTTCTTC. This gives the protein CASSQGLAGVSEQFF.

This chain links TRBV11-3 with TRBJ2-1, with D perhaps matching TRBD2 (5 bases). The CDR3 extends over 12 amino acids. V was shortened by 5 bases and J by 10 bases, with 12 bases between the two germline ends. Germline V lookup: CDR1 SGHNT, CDR2 YENEEA. The CDR3 here is CASSRWGDEQFF. The CDR3 coding sequence is TGTGCCAGCAGCCGGTGGGGAGACGAGCAGTTCTTC.

The gene calls are TRBV5-6 and TRBJ2-1; 9 nucleotides align to TRBD2. The CDR3 length is 18 residues. The V gene end was trimmed by 2 bases and the J gene end by 0 bases; junction bases not matched to a gene: 9. Per the germline V gene, CDR1 is SGHDT and CDR2 is YYEEEE. Written as DNA, the CDR3 is TGTGCCAGCAGCTTCTCTGGGCTAGCGGGGAGCTCCTACAATGAGCAGTTCTTC. Protein: CASSFSGLAGSSYNEQFF.